The 2 T cell receptor beta chains listed next were all sequenced from one sample in a study of T cell responses to AZD1222 COVID-19 vaccine. Sequencing used immunoSEQ multiplex PCR; TCRdb keeps in-frame clones, though not all of them. The profile shows more than 150,000 clones, approximately 91% of them singletons. This specimen was peripheral blood, taken on day 0 of AZD1222 vaccination. Receptors were obtained from an adult in good health.

The chain is built from TRBV5-1 and TRBJ2-3; no clear D. Germline CDR1 is SGHRS and CDR2 is YFSETQ. Trimming removed 4 bases from V and 8 bases from J, with 11 bases in between. This CDR3 is 12 amino acids long. The CDR3 nucleotides are TGCGCCAGCAGCCCCTCATATGGTACGCAGTATTTT. Residues: CASSPSYGTQYF.

The chain has TRBV11-3 and TRBJ1-1, with D perhaps TRBD1 (5 bases). The CDR3 spans 13 residues. With 8 bases removed from V and 2 bases from J, the gap between germline ends came to 12 bases. Germline CDR1 is SGHNT and CDR2 is YENEEA. CDR3 coding DNA: TGTGCCAGCTACGGGACGGTTAACACTGAAGCTTTCTTT. Protein product: CASYGTVNTEAFF.